This T cell receptor beta chain originates from a study of T-cell memory formation after mild COVID-19 (dated by TCRdb to 2020 to 2023). Some background on the complete study: Most TCR sequence clusters were specific to one of the two donors. Longitudinal TCRalpha and TCRbeta repertoire sequencing tracked T-cell clones expanding and contracting after mild COVID-19 in a couple of donors. Two young, previously healthy adult volunteers, one female and one male, were included in the cohort. Points the paper makes about the study in general: The second-wave clones that peaked on day 37 were not confirmed to be SARS-CoV-2 specific. Only two mild cases were covered in the study, and larger cohorts including severe cases with pre-infection samples were considered necessary. Contracting CD4+ clones were found mainly in CM and EM memory subsets, while CD8+ clones were enriched in EMRA. Some responding clones were found in pre-infection memory, which suggests that pre-existing cross-reactive memory T cells took part in the SARS-CoV-2 response. From day 15 to 85, contracting clones showed balanced CD4/CD8 phenotypes, whereas a second wave of clones that expanded from day 15 to 37 leaned towards CD4+.

PBMCs were isolated by Ficoll-Paque density gradient centrifugation. The instrument was an Illumina NovaSeq 6000. Using 5'RACE with constant-segment primers, TCRalpha and TCRbeta cDNA libraries were constructed, with sample barcodes and unique molecular identifiers added in the process. RNA was extracted from every sample with Trizol reagent. Libraries were amplified in two PCR steps, with a second sample barcode and Illumina TruSeq adapters added in the second step. Libraries were sequenced on an Illumina NovaSeq with 2 x 150 bp paired-end reads. The paper's data handling went like this. Demultiplexing of reads and collapsing into UMI-guided consensus sequences were performed with migec v1.2.7. With mixcr v2.1.11, UMI consensuses were aligned to TRA and TRB V and J templates and assembled into clonotypes. A clonotype was counted as expanded or contracted only if both edgeR and NoisET called the change significant, with noise models trained on biological replicates. For edgeR calls, a false discovery rate-adjusted p below 0.01 and a log2 fold-change threshold of 1 were applied. PCA with hierarchical clustering of max-normalized trajectories of the 1000 most abundant clonotypes was used as exploratory dynamics analysis. Separately sequenced CD4+ and CD8+ repertoires were used to assign a CD4 or CD8 phenotype to each responding clone. TCRdb reanalyzed the raw reads on its own, using fastp at Q25 for trimming and MiXCR for clone calling, and kept in-frame beta chains. Rows merge per CDR3 protein into single entries with the most common DNA and genes. In this record, the V and J calls reflect TCRdb's handling and not the investigators' own analysis. The sample table shows 400,000 to 500,000 distinct CDR3 sequences, and around 18% are seen once. Together, the top ten hold around 8% of the sample.

Trimming removed 3 bases from V and 2 bases from J; the gene matches leave 10 bases unexplained. Taken from cysteine to phenylalanine, the CDR3 has 18 residues. Only the CDR3 DNA stays, 54 bases, in frame from base 1. The germline V gene encodes CDR1 SGHRS and CDR2 YFSETQ. Notes on this clonotype: Its antigen is not yet known. Nothing much larger sits one base from this clone, and base qualities are not available.

The source material was PBMCs or a T cell subset sorted from them (not recorded which). The chain joins TRBV5-1 to TRBJ2-3, and TRBD2 aligns with 12 junction nucleotides. This TCR was recovered from an adult woman who had mild COVID-19 (a few samples of this study predate the infection). The sample titles of this study are shuffled in the database, so cell type and time point are left out; the donor was told from shared clones. The CDR3 region reads CASSSTSLAGGPTDTQYF. The sequence in DNA is TGCGCCAGCAGCTCCACCTCACTAGCGGGAGGACCCACAGATACGCAGTATTTT.